What follows are 32 T cell receptor beta chains derived from one specimen sequenced in a study of cytomegalovirus exposure and HLA in healthy donors. 13 Jbeta primers and 60 Vbeta primers were used for the PCR. Profiled with immunoSEQ multiplex PCR; TCRdb holds only in-frame clones, not every one. The sample table includes around 50,000 clones. The specimen was PBMCs. The receptors were gathered from a woman aged 40-49 years in good health and CMV-seronegative.

The chain recombines TRBV19 with TRBJ1-2, with D possibly TRBD1 on 6 matching bases. CDR3 size: 12 residues. Trimming left V 7 bases short and J 3 bases short, with 9 bases between. Germline V CDR1 and CDR2: LNHDA, SQIVND (reference sequence). The CDR3 DNA reads TGTGCCAGTATACAGGGTGACTATGGCTACACCTTC. It codes for CASIQGDYGYTF.

The chain joins TRBV27 to TRBJ2-7, with TRBD1 as a possible D gene (5 bases). The CDR3 length is 13 residues. The ends were cut back, 7 bases at V and 2 bases at J, with 12 bases in the middle. The germline V gene encodes CDR1 MNHEY and CDR2 SMNVEV (reference sequence). The CDR3 nucleotides read TGTGCCAGCACAGGGCTACCGGCCTACGAGCAGTACTTC. Its translation is CASTGLPAYEQYF.

The chain recombines TRBV19 with TRBJ1-1; D call uncertain. The CDR3 contains 14 residues. Trimming shortened V by 3 bases and J by 1 base, and 9 bases separated the two germline ends. Per the germline V gene, CDR1 is LNHDA and CDR2 is SQIVND (reference sequence). The CDR3 DNA reads TGTGCCAGTAGTATCCTATTGTGGAACACTGAAGCTTTCTTT. It encodes CASSILLWNTEAFF.

The CDR3 here is CASSTSTRRGSNQPQHF. The CDR3, as DNA: TGTGCCAGCAGTACTAGTACACGGCGGGGATCCAATCAGCCCCAGCATTTT. This chain joins TRBV28 and TRBJ1-5; no clear D gene. Germline V lookup: CDR1 MDHEN, CDR2 SYDVKM. The length of the CDR3 is 17 residues. V shed 5 bases and J shed 3 bases, with 20 bases lying between them.

CDR3: CAWSEDAAGGADEQFF. CDR3 coding DNA: TGTGCCTGGAGTGAAGATGCGGCGGGAGGTGCCGATGAGCAGTTCTTC. The gene calls are TRBV30 and TRBJ2-1; 8 positions agree with TRBD2. This CDR3 is 16 amino acids long. Losses at the gene ends were 1 base for V and 8 bases for J; bases not matched to a gene: 13. The germline V gene encodes CDR1 GTSNPN and CDR2 SVGIG (reference sequence).

The chain has TRBV28 and TRBJ2-5; TRBD2 is a possible D gene (5 bases). Germline V gene sequence: CDR1 MDHEN, CDR2 SYDVKM. The CDR3 has 16 residues. V was clipped by 8 bases and J by 5 bases, with 24 bases between them. CDR3 sequence reads: CASSKAGGRVSETQYF. The CDR3 nucleotides read TGTGCCAGCTCGAAGGCGGGCGGTCGGGTAAGCGAGACCCAGTACTTC.

CDR3 sequence: CASKWELAGGGEQYF. Written as DNA, the CDR3 is TGTGCCAGTAAATGGGAACTAGCGGGAGGTGGCGAGCAGTACTTC. This chain joins TRBV19 and TRBJ2-7; TRBD2 agrees at 12 bases. This CDR3 comprises 15 residues. V was pared by 7 bases and J by 6 bases, with 10 bases of the junction left unmatched. Looked up from germline, CDR1 is LNHDA and CDR2 is SQIVND (reference sequence).

A word on this clone: This CDR3 is also generated by other DNA sequences in the sample. The rearrangement uses TRBV19 and TRBJ1-5; 10 nucleotides align to TRBD1. Germline V gene data show CDR1 as LNHDA and CDR2 as SQIVND (reference sequence). V was clipped by 9 bases and J by 5 bases; unmatched bases: 10. The length of the CDR3 is 15 residues. The CDR3 sequence is CASVPGQGFHQPQHF. The CDR3 coding sequence is TGTGCCAGCGTACCGGGACAGGGGTTTCATCAGCCCCAGCATTTT.

A word on this clone: One junction end disagrees with the germline gene, perhaps due to a read error. Additional DNA sequences in this sample encode the identical CDR3. J is TRBJ1-6 and V is TRBV7-6, with TRBD1 as a possible D gene (6 bases). The germline gives CDR1 SGHVS, CDR2 FNYEAQ. CDR3 length equals 14 residues. CDR3 coding DNA: TGTGCCAGCAGCTCAACAGGGCCCAATTCACCCCTACACTTT. Translating gives CASSSTGPNSPLHF. The variable domain in full, with the rest retrieved from reference TRBV7-6 and TRBJ1-6, is GAGVSQSPRYKVTKRGQDVALRCDPISGHVSLYWYRQALGQGPEFLTYFNYEAQQDKSGLPNDRFSAERPEGSISTLTIQRTEQRDSAMYRCASSSTGPNSPLHFGNGTRLTVT.

The gene calls are TRBV9 and TRBJ2-5, with D maybe TRBD2 (7 bases). Trimming took 4 bases from V and 5 from J, leaving 21 bases between them. CDR1 and CDR2 (germline): SGDLS, YYNGEE. The CDR3 extends over 16 amino acids. CDR3: CASSPRGAAGMETQYF. In DNA form, the CDR3 reads TGTGCCAGCAGCCCCCGGGGGGCGGCCGGGATGGAGACCCAGTACTTC.

The J gene is TRBJ1-2, the V gene TRBV6-1; 9 bases are shared with TRBD1. V shed 3 bases, J shed 8 bases, and the junction held 10 bases outside the gene matches. This CDR3 comprises 15 residues. Germline CDR1 is MNHNS and CDR2 is SASEGT. CDR3 amino acids: CASSDQQGASGGYTF. In nucleotides, the CDR3 is TGTGCCAGCAGTGACCAACAGGGGGCGTCAGGCGGCTACACCTTC.

The rearrangement uses TRBV28 and TRBJ1-1; 7 bases line up with TRBD1. This CDR3 is 21 amino acids long. After removal of 7 bases from V and 4 bases from J, the junction contained 30 bases not matched to a gene. In germline, CDR1 is MDHEN, CDR2 SYDVKM. The CDR3 region has the DNA TGTGCCAGCACTTATCTAGGGGGACAGTCACCACTCAGTTGTTTGAGCACTGAAGCTTTCTTT. Its translation: CASTYLGGQSPLSCLSTEAFF. The variable domain in full, with the rest retrieved from reference TRBV28 and TRBJ1-1, is DVKVTQSSRYLVKRTGEKVFLECVQDMDHENMFWYRQDPGLGLRLIYFSYDVKMKEKGDIPEGYSVSREKKERFSLILESASTNQTSMYLCASTYLGGQSPLSCLSTEAFFGQGTRLTVV.

V usage is TRBV25-1 and J usage is TRBJ2-1; 9 bases are shared with TRBD2. The CDR3 runs to 15 residues. Germline CDR1 reads MGHDK; CDR2 reads SYGVNS. Unmatched junction bases numbered 5, after V lost 2 bases and J lost 6 bases. The CDR3 loop reads CASSETAGGLNEQFF. CDR3 sequence (DNA): TGTGCCAGCAGTGAAACGGCGGGAGGGCTCAATGAGCAGTTCTTC.

The rearrangement links TRBV30 to TRBJ1-1; D might be TRBD1 (5 bases). Trimming removed 2 bases at V and 5 bases at J, with 12 bases between. Germline loops: CDR1 GTSNPN, CDR2 SVGIG (reference sequence). The CDR3 has 13 residues. The CDR3 is CAWSPGGETEAFF. The DNA for the CDR3 is TGTGCCTGGAGTCCCGGGGGGGAAACTGAAGCTTTCTTT.

The chain links TRBV5-1 to TRBJ2-5; 14 nucleotides line up with TRBD2. V lost 3 bases to trimming and J lost 3 bases; unmatched junction nucleotides: 7. The CDR3 consists of 17 residues. CDR1 is SGHRS, CDR2 YFSETQ, per germline. CDR3 sequence reads: CASSSLTSGGVEETQYF. As DNA, the CDR3 is TGCGCCAGCAGCTCCCTGACTAGCGGGGGGGTAGAAGAGACCCAGTACTTC.

V gene TRBV5-4 combines with J gene TRBJ2-3; D is unclear. CDR1 is SGHNT and CDR2 is YYREEE in the germline V gene (reference sequence). This CDR3 is built from 13 residues. V lost 3 bases, J lost 5 bases, and 10 bases lay in between. The CDR3 protein is CASSYMPGDTQYF. CDR3 in DNA: TGTGCCAGCAGCTACATGCCAGGAGATACGCAGTATTTT.

V gene TRBV13 combines with J gene TRBJ1-1, with 7 bases matching TRBD1. V lost 5 bases, J lost 1 base, and 7 bases stayed unmatched. Looked up from germline, CDR1 is PRHDT and CDR2 is FYEKMQ (reference sequence). The CDR3 length is 15 residues. This CDR3 reads CASSVNRGKNTEAFF. In DNA, the CDR3 is TGTGCCAGCAGCGTCAACAGGGGAAAGAACACTGAAGCTTTCTTT.

This chain uses TRBV6-1 with TRBJ1-2; D is undetermined. Germline-derived CDR1 and CDR2 are MNHNS and SASEGT. Trimming pared 1 base from V and 0 bases from J, leaving 6 bases between. The CDR3 totals 14 residues. CDR3 DNA sequence: TGTGCCAGCAGTGAAGGAACATCTAACTATGGCTACACCTTC. Its translation: CASSEGTSNYGYTF.

Concerning this clone itself: Compared with germline, one end of the junction differs, possibly owing to a read error. The V and J genes are TRBV18 and TRBJ2-5; TRBD2 matches at 7 bases. This CDR3 has 16 amino acids. The germline V gene encodes CDR1 KGHSH and CDR2 LQKENI. For the CDR3, the DNA is TGTGCCAGCGCACCACTCGGGAAGGGGAGGGAAGAGACCCAGTACTTC. Protein sequence: CASAPLGKGREETQYF.

DNA of the CDR3: TGCGCCAGCAGCTGGCGCTTGGCAGGGGGCGCGGGTGAGCAGTTCTTC. Translated: CASSWRLAGGAGEQFF. The rearrangement uses TRBV5-1 and TRBJ2-1, with TRBD1 matching over 8 bases. Germline V lookup: CDR1 SGHRS, CDR2 YFSETQ. V was pared by 3 bases and J by 9 bases, with 14 bases of the junction left unmatched. The CDR3 runs to 16 residues.

Remarks on this clone: At one of its ends the junction is not consistent with the germline gene, which may arise from a read error. The V call is TRBV13, the J call TRBJ2-1, with 11 bases lining up with TRBD2. CDR3 size: 19 residues. Per germline, CDR1 PRHDT and CDR2 FYEKMQ (reference sequence). The DNA of the CDR3 is TGTGCCAGCAGCTTAGAGGGGACTAGCGGCCGGTACTCCGACAATGAGCAGTTCTTC. This translates into CASSLEGTSGRYSDNEQFF.

The chain couples TRBV18 to TRBJ1-1; possible D gene TRBD1, 5 bases. The CDR3 is 14 residues long. Germline-derived CDR1 and CDR2 are KGHSH and LQKENI. The V end was cut by 2 bases, the J end by 4 bases, with 11 bases between. The CDR3 sequence: CASSPSGRSTEAFF. Here the CDR3 DNA reads TGTGCCAGCTCACCATCAGGGAGGTCCACTGAAGCTTTCTTT. The full variable domain, in which reference TRBV18 and TRBJ1-1 provide the parts outside the CDR3, is NAGVMQNPRHLVRRRGQEARLRCSPMKGHSHVYWYRQLPEEGLKFMVYLQKENIIDESGMPKERFSAEFPKEGPSILRIQQVVRGDSAAYFCASSPSGRSTEAFFGQGTRLTVV.

The V gene is TRBV18, the J gene TRBJ1-1; D is unresolved. This CDR3 spans 15 amino acids. The germline CDR1 and CDR2 sequences are KGHSH and LQKENI. V was cut by 4 bases and J by 3 bases, with 15 bases left in between. The CDR3, as DNA: TGTGCCAGCTCACGCGCACCACGGGAACACACTGAAGCTTTCTTT. This encodes CASSRAPREHTEAFF.

CDR3 bases: TGTGCCAGCAGTAGGGACAGGGCGAACACCGGGGAGCTGTTTTTT. As protein: CASSRDRANTGELFF. This chain joins TRBV6-1 and TRBJ2-2; 9 bases align to TRBD1. Trimming cost V 5 bases and J 0 bases; bases outside gene matches: 1. The CDR3 runs to 15 residues. CDR1 is MNHNS, CDR2 SASEGT, per germline.

The rearrangement uses TRBV6-5 and TRBJ1-1, with 7 bases aligning to TRBD1. With V trimmed by 5 bases and J by 5 bases, 11 bases remained unmatched. CDR1 is MNHEY, CDR2 SVGAGI, per germline. CDR3 length equals 15 residues. CDR3 loop: CASSAREGARTEAFF. The CDR3 DNA reads as TGTGCCAGCAGTGCCCGGGAGGGGGCGCGGACTGAAGCTTTCTTT.

The gene calls are TRBV6-5 and TRBJ1-5; 8 bases match TRBD1. V lost 4 bases to trimming and J lost 6 bases; unmatched junction nucleotides: 8. This CDR3 has 15 residues. The V gene's germline CDR1 is MNHEY and CDR2 SVGAGI. The CDR3 spells CASSSLQGAVQPQHF. As DNA, the CDR3 is TGTGCCAGCAGTTCCCTCCAGGGGGCGGTTCAGCCCCAGCATTTT.

The J gene is TRBJ2-7, the V gene TRBV5-5; 8 bases are a match to TRBD1. The CDR3 runs to 14 residues. Germline V gene data show CDR1 as SGHKS and CDR2 as YYEKEE (reference sequence). V gave up 4 bases and J gave up 3 bases; unmatched junction bases: 6. CDR3 residues: CASSASGTGYEQYF. CDR3 in DNA: TGTGCCAGCAGCGCCTCCGGGACAGGCTACGAGCAGTACTTC.

V usage is TRBV27 and J usage is TRBJ2-1; 8 bases agree with TRBD2. This CDR3 has 15 residues. Per germline, CDR1 MNHEY and CDR2 SMNVEV (reference sequence). V dropped 3 bases and J dropped 5; count of bases not matched to a gene: 6. The CDR3: CASSFPGLGHNEQFF. CDR3 bases: TGTGCCAGCAGTTTTCCGGGACTAGGGCACAATGAGCAGTTCTTC.

The gene calls are TRBV28 and TRBJ1-6; D ambiguous. Trimming stripped 6 bases from V and 6 bases from J, with 15 bases between. Germline assignment: CDR1 MDHEN and CDR2 SYDVKM. The CDR3 consists of 15 residues. CDR3 residues: CASRPAQFTNSPLHF. The DNA for the CDR3 is TGTGCCAGCAGACCTGCTCAGTTTACTAATTCACCCCTCCACTTT. Drawing the rest from reference TRBV28 and TRBJ1-6, the complete variable domain is DVKVTQSSRYLVKRTGEKVFLECVQDMDHENMFWYRQDPGLGLRLIYFSYDVKMKEKGDIPEGYSVSREKKERFSLILESASTNQTSMYLCASRPAQFTNSPLHFGNGTRLTVT.

The chain has TRBV6-1 and TRBJ2-7; TRBD1 agrees at 7 bases. J lost 3 bases, V lost 2 bases, and 10 bases had no gene match. The CDR3 loop spans 16 amino acids. Germline lookup yields CDR1 MNHNS and CDR2 SASEGT. CDR3 amino acids: CASSESPGGLIYEQYF. The CDR3 DNA reads TGTGCCAGCAGTGAATCCCCAGGGGGTCTCATCTACGAGCAGTACTTC.

The rearrangement links TRBV28 to TRBJ2-5, with a tentative D call TRBD2 (5 bases). The CDR3 is made up of 14 amino acids. The V and J ends lost 3 bases and 6 bases respectively, with 14 bases between them. Germline V gene sequence: CDR1 MDHEN, CDR2 SYDVKM. CDR3 nucleotides: TGTGCCAGCAGTTTGGCGGGTGTCTTACAGACCCAGTACTTC. It codes for CASSLAGVLQTQYF.

The rearrangement uses TRBV6-6 and TRBJ1-5, with D possibly matching TRBD1 (6 bases). V was cut by 5 bases and J by 0 bases, with 11 bases left in between. This CDR3 is built from 15 residues. Germline assignment: CDR1 MNHNY and CDR2 SVGAGI (reference sequence). The CDR3 loop reads CASSKDRFSNQPQHF. The CDR3 DNA follows: TGTGCCAGCAGTAAGGACAGATTTAGCAATCAGCCCCAGCATTTT.